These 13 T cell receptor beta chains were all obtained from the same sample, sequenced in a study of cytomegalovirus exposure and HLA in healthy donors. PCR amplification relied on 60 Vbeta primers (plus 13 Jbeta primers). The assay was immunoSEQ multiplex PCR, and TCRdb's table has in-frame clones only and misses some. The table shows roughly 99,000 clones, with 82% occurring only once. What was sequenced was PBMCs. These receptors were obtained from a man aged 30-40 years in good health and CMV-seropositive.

Written as DNA, the CDR3 is TGTGCCAGCAGAGACGGGATCTTCGTTGAAGCTTTCTTT. Residues: CASRDGIFVEAFF. The chain combines TRBV6-5 with TRBJ1-1, with D unresolved. In germline, CDR1 is MNHEY, CDR2 SVGAGI. CDR3 length: 13 amino acids. V was trimmed by 6 bases and J by 7 bases, leaving 15 bases between them.

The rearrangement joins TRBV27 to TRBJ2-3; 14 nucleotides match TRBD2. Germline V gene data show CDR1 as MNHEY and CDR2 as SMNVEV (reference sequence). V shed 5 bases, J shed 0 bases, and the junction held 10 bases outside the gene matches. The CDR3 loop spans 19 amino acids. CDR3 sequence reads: CASSPGGLAGGLSTDTQYF. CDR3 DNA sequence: TGTGCCAGCAGTCCCGGAGGACTAGCGGGGGGTCTAAGCACAGATACGCAGTATTTT.

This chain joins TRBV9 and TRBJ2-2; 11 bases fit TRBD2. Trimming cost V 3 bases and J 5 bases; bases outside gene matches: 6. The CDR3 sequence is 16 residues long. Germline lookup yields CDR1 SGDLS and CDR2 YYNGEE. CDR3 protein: CASSASGGPLTGELFF. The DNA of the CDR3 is TGTGCCAGCAGCGCTAGCGGGGGGCCACTGACCGGGGAGCTGTTTTTT.

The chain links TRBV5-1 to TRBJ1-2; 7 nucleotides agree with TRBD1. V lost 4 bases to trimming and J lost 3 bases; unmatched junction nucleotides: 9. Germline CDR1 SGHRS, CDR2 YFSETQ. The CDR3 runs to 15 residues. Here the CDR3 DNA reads TGCGCCAGCAGCCTAAACGACAGGGCCCACTATGGCTACACCTTC. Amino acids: CASSLNDRAHYGYTF.

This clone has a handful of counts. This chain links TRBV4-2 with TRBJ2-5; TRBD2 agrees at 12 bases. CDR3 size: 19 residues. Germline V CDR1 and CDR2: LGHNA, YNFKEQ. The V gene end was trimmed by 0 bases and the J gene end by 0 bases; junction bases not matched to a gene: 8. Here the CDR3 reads CASSQDPPSGGANQETQYF. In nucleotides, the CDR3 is TGTGCCAGCAGCCAAGATCCCCCTAGCGGGGGGGCCAACCAAGAGACCCAGTACTTC.

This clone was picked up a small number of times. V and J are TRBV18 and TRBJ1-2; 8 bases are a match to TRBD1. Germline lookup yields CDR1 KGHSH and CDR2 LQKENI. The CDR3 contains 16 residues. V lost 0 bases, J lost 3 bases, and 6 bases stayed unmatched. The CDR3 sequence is CASSPPGQVIDYGYTF. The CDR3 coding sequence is TGTGCCAGCTCACCACCGGGACAGGTGATAGACTATGGCTACACCTTC.

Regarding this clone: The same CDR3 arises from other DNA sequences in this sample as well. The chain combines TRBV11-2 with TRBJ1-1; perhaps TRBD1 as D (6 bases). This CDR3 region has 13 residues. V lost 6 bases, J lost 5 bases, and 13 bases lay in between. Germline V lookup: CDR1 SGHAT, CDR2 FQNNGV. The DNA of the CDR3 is TGTGCCAGCAGTTCCCAGGGGAATACTGAAGCTTTCTTT. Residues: CASSSQGNTEAFF.

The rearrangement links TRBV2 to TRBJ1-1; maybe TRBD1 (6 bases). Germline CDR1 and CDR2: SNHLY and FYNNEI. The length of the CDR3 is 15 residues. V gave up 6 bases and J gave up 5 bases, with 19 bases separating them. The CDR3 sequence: CASSDIGTKDTEAFF. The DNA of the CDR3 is TGTGCCAGCAGCGACATCGGGACAAAAGATACTGAAGCTTTCTTT.

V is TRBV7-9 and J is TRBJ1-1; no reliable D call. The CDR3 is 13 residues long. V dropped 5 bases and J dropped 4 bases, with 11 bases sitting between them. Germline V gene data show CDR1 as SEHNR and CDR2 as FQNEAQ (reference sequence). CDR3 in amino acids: CASSLDTVTEAFF. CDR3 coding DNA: TGTGCCAGCAGCCTAGATACGGTCACTGAAGCTTTCTTT.

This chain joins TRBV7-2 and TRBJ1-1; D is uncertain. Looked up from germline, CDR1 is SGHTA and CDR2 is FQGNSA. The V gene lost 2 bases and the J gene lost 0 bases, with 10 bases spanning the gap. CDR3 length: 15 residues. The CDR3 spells CASSLFRDMNTEAFF. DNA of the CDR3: TGTGCCAGCAGCTTATTTAGAGATATGAACACTGAAGCTTTCTTT.

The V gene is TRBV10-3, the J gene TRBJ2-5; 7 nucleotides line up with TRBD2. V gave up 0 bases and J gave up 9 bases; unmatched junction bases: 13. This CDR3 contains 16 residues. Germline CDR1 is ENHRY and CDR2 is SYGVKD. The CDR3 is CAISESGLPGREAQYF. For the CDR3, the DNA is TGTGCCATCAGTGAGTCGGGGCTCCCGGGGAGGGAGGCCCAGTACTTC.

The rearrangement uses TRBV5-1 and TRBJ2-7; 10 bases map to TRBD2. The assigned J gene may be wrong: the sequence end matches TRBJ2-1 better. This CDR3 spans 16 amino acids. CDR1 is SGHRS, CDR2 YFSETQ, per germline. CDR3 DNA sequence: TGCGCCAGCAGCCCTAGCGGGGGAACAACTTACAATGAGCAGTTCTTC. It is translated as CASSPSGGTTYNEQFF.

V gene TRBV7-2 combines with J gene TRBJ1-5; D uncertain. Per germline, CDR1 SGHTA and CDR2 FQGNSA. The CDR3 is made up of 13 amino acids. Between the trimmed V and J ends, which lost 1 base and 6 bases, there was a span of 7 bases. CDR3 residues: CASSLEAGQPQHF. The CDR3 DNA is TGTGCCAGCAGCTTAGAAGCTGGTCAGCCCCAGCATTTT.